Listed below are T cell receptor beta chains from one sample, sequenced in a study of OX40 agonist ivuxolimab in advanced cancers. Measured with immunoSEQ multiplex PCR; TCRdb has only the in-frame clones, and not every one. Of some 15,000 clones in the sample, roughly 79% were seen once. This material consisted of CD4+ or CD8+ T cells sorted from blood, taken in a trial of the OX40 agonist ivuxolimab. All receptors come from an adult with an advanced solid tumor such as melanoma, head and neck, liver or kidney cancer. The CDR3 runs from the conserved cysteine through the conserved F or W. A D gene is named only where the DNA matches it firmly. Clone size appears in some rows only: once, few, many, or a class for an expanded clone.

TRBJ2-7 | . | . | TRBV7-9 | CASSLAASHEQYF | TGTGCCAGCAGCTTAGCAGCCTCGCACGAGCAGTACTTC
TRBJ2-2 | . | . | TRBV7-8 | CASSPSGANTGELFF | TGTGCCAGCAGCCCATCGGGCGCGAACACCGGGGAGCTGTTTTTT
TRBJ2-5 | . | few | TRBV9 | CASSGKSETQYF | TGTGCCAGCAGCGGGAAGTCGGAGACCCAGTACTTC
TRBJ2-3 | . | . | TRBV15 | CATSRGRRQSTDTQYF | TGTGCCACCAGCAGAGGTAGAAGACAGAGCACAGATACGCAGTATTTT
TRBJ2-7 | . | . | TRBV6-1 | CASTSSYEQYF | TGTGCCAGCACGAGCAGCTACGAGCAGTACTTC
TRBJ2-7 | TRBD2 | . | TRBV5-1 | CASSLAAGVGEQYF | TGCGCCAGCAGCTTGGCAGCGGGAGTAGGCGAGCAGTACTTC
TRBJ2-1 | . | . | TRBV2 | CASKRSSYNEQFF | TGTGCCAGCAAGCGAAGCTCCTACAATGAGCAGTTCTTC
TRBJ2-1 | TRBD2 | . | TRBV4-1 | CASSQQTSEQFF | TGCGCCAGCAGCCAACAGACTAGCGAGCAGTTCTTC
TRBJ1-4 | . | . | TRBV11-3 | CASSSPHLREKLFF | TGTGCCAGCAGCTCCCCCCACCTGCGGGAAAAACTGTTTTTT
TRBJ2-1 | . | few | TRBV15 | CATSRDRGAINEQFF | TGTGCCACCAGCAGAGATCGTGGAGCGATCAATGAGCAGTTCTTC
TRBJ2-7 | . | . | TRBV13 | CASSSRPSGLGREQYF | TGTGCCAGCAGCTCTAGGCCCTCGGGACTTGGTCGCGAGCAGTACTTC